Below, one T cell receptor (beta chain) is given with its context. CDR3 length equals 14 residues. Trimming shortened V by 2 bases and J by 1 base, and 8 bases separated the two germline ends. Germline CDR1 MNHEY, CDR2 SMNVEV (reference sequence). Libraries were prepared by immunoSEQ multiplex PCR; TCRdb keeps only in-frame clonotypes and omits some of them. The sample holds 100,000 or so clones, roughly nine tenths seen once. The sample is drawn from a study of OX40 agonist ivuxolimab in advanced cancers. The chain couples TRBV27 to TRBJ1-1; no clear D. The sequence was obtained from an adult with an advanced solid tumor such as melanoma, head and neck, liver or kidney cancer. The sequenced sample was CD4+ or CD8+ T cells sorted from blood, obtained in a trial of the OX40 agonist ivuxolimab. The CDR3 bases are TGTGCCAGCAGTTTAGCCGTAGAGAACACTGAAGCTTTCTTT. It is translated as CASSLAVENTEAFF.